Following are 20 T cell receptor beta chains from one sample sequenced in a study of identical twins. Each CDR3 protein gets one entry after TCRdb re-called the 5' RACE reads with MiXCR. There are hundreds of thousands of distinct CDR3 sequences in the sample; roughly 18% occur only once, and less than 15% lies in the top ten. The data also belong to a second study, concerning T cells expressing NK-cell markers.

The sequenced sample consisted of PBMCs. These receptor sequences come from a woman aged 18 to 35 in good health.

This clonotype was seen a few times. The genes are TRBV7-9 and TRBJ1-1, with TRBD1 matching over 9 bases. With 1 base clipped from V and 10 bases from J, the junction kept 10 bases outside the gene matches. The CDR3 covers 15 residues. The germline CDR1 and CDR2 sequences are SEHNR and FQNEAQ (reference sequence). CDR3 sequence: CASSLVGAGTGRAFF. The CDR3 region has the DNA TGTGCCAGCAGCTTAGTTGGTGCCGGGACAGGGCGAGCTTTCTTT.

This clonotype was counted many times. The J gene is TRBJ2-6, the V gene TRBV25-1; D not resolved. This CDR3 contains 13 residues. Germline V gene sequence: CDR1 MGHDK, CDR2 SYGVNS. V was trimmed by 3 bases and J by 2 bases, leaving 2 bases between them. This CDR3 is CASSDAGANVLTF. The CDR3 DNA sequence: TGTGCCAGCAGTGATGCTGGGGCCAACGTCCTGACTTTC.

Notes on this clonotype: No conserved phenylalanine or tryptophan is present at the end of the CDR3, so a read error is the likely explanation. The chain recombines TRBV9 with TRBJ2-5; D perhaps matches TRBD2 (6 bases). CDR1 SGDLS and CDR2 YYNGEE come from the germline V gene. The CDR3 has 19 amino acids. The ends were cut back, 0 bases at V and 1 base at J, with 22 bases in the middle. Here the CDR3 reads CASSVAVGTSRGVQETQYV. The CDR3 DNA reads TGTGCCAGCAGCGTAGCGGTGGGGACTTCCCGAGGAGTCCAAGAGACCCAGTACGTC.

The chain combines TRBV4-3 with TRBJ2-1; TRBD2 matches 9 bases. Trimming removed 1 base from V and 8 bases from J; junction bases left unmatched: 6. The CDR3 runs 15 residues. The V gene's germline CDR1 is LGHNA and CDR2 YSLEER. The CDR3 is CASSQGLAGMYEQFF. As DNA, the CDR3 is TGCGCCAGCAGCCAAGGGCTAGCGGGAATGTATGAGCAGTTCTTC.

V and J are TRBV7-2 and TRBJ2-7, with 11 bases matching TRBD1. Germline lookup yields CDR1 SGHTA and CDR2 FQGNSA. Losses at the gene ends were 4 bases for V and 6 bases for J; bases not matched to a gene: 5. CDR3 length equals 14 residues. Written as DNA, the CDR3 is TGTGCCAGCAGCTCGGACAGGGGGCTCTCCGAGCAGTACTTC. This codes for CASSSDRGLSEQYF.

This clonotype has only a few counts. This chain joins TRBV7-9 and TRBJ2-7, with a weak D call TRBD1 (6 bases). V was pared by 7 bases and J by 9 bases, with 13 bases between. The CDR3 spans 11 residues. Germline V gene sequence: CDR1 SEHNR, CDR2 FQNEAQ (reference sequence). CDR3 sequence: CASIQGTSQYF. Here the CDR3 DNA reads TGTGCCAGCATCCAGGGGACCTCGCAGTACTTC.

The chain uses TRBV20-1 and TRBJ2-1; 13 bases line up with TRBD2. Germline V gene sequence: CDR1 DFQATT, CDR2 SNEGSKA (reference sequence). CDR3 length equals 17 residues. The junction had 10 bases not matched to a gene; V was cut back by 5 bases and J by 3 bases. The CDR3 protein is CSARTSGRGTHYNEQFF. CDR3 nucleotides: TGCAGTGCTCGGACTAGCGGGAGAGGGACCCACTACAATGAGCAGTTCTTC.

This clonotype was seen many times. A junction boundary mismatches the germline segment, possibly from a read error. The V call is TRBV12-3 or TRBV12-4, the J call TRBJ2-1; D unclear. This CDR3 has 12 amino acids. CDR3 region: CASSLERNEQFF. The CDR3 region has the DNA TGTGCCAGCAGCTTAGAAAGGAATGAGCAGTTCTTC.

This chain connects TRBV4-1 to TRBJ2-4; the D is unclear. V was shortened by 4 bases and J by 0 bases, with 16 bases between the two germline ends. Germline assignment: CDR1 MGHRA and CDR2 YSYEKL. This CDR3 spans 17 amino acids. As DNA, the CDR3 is TGCGCCAGCAGCCTGATTCCCAATATGCTAGCCAAAAACATTCAGTACTTC. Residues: CASSLIPNMLAKNIQYF.

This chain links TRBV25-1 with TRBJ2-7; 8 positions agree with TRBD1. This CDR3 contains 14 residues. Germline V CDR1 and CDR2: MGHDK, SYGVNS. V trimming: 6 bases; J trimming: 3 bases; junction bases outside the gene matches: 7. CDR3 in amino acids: CASSKTGANYEQYF. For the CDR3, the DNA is TGTGCCAGCAGCAAGACAGGGGCGAACTACGAGCAGTACTTC.

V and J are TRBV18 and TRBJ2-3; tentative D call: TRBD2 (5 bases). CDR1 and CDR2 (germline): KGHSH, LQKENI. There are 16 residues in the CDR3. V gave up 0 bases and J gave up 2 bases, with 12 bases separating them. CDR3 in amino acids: CASSPPLVDITDTQYF. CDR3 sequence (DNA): TGTGCCAGCTCACCACCACTAGTCGACATCACAGATACGCAGTATTTT.

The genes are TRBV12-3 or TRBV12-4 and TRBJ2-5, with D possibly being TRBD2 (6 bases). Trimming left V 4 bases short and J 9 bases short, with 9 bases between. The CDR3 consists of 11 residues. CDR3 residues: CASSWSGAQYF. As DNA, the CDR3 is TGTGCCAGCAGTTGGTCGGGAGCCCAGTACTTC.

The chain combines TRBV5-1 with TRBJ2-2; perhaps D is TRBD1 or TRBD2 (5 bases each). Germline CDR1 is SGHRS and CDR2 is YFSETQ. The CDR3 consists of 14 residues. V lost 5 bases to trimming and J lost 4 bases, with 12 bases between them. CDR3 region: CASSPGTTTGELFF. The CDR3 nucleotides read TGCGCCAGCAGTCCCGGGACCACCACCGGGGAGCTGTTTTTT.

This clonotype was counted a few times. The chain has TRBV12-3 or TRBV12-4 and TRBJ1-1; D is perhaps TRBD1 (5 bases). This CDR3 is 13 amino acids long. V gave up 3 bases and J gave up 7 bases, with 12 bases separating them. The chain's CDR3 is CASSFGGGREAFF. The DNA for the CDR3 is TGTGCCAGCAGTTTTGGGGGAGGGCGTGAAGCTTTCTTT.

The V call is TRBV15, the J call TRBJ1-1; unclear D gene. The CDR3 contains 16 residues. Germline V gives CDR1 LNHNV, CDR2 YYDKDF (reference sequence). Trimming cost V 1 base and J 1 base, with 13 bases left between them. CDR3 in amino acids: CATSRGTPLRNTEAFF. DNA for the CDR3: TGTGCCACCAGCAGAGGGACTCCCTTGAGGAACACTGAAGCTTTCTTT.

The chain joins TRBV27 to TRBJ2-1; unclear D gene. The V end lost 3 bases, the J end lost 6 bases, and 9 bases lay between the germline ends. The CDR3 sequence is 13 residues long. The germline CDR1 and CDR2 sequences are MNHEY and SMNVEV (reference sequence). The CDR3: CASSFTGLNEQFF. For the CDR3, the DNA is TGTGCCAGCAGTTTTACGGGCCTCAATGAGCAGTTCTTC.

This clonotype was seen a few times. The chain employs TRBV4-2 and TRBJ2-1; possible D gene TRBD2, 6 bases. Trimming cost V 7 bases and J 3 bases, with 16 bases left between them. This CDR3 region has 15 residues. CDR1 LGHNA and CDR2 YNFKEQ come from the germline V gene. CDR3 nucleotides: TGTGCCAGCAAATATGTCGGGGGTAACTACAATGAGCAGTTCTTC. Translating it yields CASKYVGGNYNEQFF.

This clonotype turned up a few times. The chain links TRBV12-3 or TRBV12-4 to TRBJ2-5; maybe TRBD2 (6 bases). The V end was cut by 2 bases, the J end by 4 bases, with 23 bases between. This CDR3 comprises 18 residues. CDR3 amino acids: CASSLTPRGAVGPETQYF. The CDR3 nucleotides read TGTGCCAGCAGTTTAACCCCGCGGGGAGCGGTGGGTCCAGAGACCCAGTACTTC.

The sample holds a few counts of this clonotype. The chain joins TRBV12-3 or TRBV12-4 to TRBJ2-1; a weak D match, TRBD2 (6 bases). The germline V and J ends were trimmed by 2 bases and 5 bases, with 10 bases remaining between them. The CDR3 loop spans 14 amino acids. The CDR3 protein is CASSLPGANNEQFF. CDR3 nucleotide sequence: TGTGCCAGCAGTTTACCGGGAGCCAACAATGAGCAGTTCTTC.

CDR3 sequence (DNA): TGTGCCAGCAGTTACTCGAAGGGATATGAGCAGTTCTTC. Amino acids: CASSYSKGYEQFF. The chain combines TRBV6-2 or TRBV6-3 with TRBJ2-1; D ambiguous. Germline assignment: CDR1 MNHEY and CDR2 SVGEGT. Trimming took 0 bases from V and 8 from J, leaving 8 bases between them. The CDR3 runs to 13 residues.